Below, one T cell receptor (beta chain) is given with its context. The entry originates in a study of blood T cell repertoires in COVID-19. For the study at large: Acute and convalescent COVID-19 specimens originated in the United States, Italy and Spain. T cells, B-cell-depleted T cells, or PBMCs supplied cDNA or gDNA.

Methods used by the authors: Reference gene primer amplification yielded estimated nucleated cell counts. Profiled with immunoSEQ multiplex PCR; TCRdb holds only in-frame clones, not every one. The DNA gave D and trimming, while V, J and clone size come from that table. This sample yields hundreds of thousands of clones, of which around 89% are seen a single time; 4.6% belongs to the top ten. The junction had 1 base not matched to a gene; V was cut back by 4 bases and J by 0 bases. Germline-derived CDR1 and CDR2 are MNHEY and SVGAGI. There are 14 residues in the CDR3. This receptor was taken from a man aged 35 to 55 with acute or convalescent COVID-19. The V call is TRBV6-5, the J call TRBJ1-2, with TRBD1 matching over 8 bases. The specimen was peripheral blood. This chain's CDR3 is CASSLDRANYGYTF. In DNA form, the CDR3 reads TGTGCCAGCAGTTTGGACAGGGCTAACTATGGCTACACCTTC.